These 12 T cell receptor beta chains were all obtained from the same sample, sequenced in a study of shared clonotypes between healthy human individuals. Clones were sequenced by immunoSEQ multiplex PCR, and TCRdb holds only the in-frame ones, with some missing. The table has over 2 million clones, 85% to 95% seen once. The specimen was naive CD4+ T cells sorted from blood. Subset specified: CD45RA+ positively selected. The source of these receptors is a man aged 18-30 years in good health.

The table lists this clone with a count of one. The chain combines TRBV7-2 with TRBJ1-1; D ambiguous. Per germline, CDR1 SGHTA and CDR2 FQGNSA. Deletions cut 4 bases from V and 6 bases from J, with 18 bases between. There are 15 residues in the CDR3. The CDR3: CASSSYLGMDAEAFF. The CDR3 DNA reads TGTGCCAGCAGCTCTTATCTAGGGATGGATGCTGAAGCTTTCTTT.

This chain links TRBV5-1 with TRBJ2-7; D might be TRBD1 or TRBD2, each matching 5 bases. V was cut by 1 base and J by 2 bases, with 13 bases left in between. The CDR3 totals 15 residues. Germline CDR1 SGHRS, CDR2 YFSETQ. The CDR3 is CASSLNAGSAYEQYF. The CDR3 DNA reads as TGCGCCAGCAGCTTGAATGCAGGGAGCGCCTACGAGCAGTACTTC. Filled out from reference TRBV5-1 and TRBJ2-7, the complete variable domain reads KAGVTQTPRYLIKTRGQQVTLSCSPISGHRSVSWYQQTPGQGLQFLFEYFSETQRNKGNFPGRFSGRQFSNSRSEMNVSTLELGDSALYLCASSLNAGSAYEQYFGPGTRLTVT.

This clone was seen only once. The gene calls are TRBV9 and TRBJ1-2; no clear D. Germline V CDR1 and CDR2: SGDLS, YYNGEE. Deletions cut 0 bases from V and 7 bases from J, with 10 bases between. The CDR3 sequence is 13 residues long. The CDR3 DNA sequence: TGTGCCAGCAGCGTAGCTGGGTTTAGTGGCTACACCTTC. Its translation is CASSVAGFSGYTF.

Here the CDR3 DNA reads TGTGCCACGCAACCGGACTTATCGAACACCGGGGAGCTGTTTTTT. It yields the protein CATQPDLSNTGELFF. The chain combines TRBV10-3 with TRBJ2-2; weak D call: TRBD2 (5 bases). Germline values: CDR1 ENHRY, CDR2 SYGVKD. V was cut by 10 bases and J by 0 bases, with 15 bases left in between. The CDR3 sequence is 15 residues long.

The chain couples TRBV28 to TRBJ2-1; 9 bases fit TRBD1. CDR1 MDHEN and CDR2 SYDVKM come from the germline V gene. The V and J ends lost 4 bases and 9 bases, in that order; junction bases with no gene match: 10. The CDR3 sequence is 15 residues long. CDR3 coding DNA: TGTGCCAGCAGTTCGTCCGGGACAGGGTTTGGTGAGCAGTTCTTC. Amino acid sequence: CASSSSGTGFGEQFF.

This rearrangement joins TRBV10-3 to TRBJ2-4, with D perhaps matching TRBD1 (5 bases). Germline V lookup: CDR1 ENHRY, CDR2 SYGVKD. This CDR3 has 15 amino acids. Trimming removed 3 bases from V and 3 bases from J, with 12 bases in between. The CDR3 reads CAISEAQGGKNIQYF. DNA of the CDR3: TGTGCCATCAGTGAAGCCCAGGGCGGCAAAAACATTCAGTACTTC.

V gene TRBV2 combines with J gene TRBJ1-5, with D unclear. Germline assignment: CDR1 SNHLY and CDR2 FYNNEI. Trimming removed 7 bases at V and 0 bases at J, with 10 bases between. This CDR3 spans 14 amino acids. The CDR3 region is CASTGEISNQPQHF. Written as DNA, the CDR3 is TGTGCCAGCACCGGAGAGATTAGCAATCAGCCCCAGCATTTT.

This clone occurred once. The V gene is TRBV9, the J gene TRBJ2-1; 9 bases line up with TRBD2. The V gene's germline CDR1 is SGDLS and CDR2 YYNGEE. The junction had 8 bases not matched to a gene; V was cut back by 6 bases and J by 4 bases. The CDR3 length is 15 residues. The chain's CDR3 is CASNLAGAGYNEQFF. The CDR3 nucleotides are TGTGCCAGCAACTTAGCGGGGGCCGGATACAATGAGCAGTTCTTC.

In regard to this clone: Other DNA sequences in this sample translate to the same CDR3. This sequence joins TRBV19 and TRBJ1-2; 7 nucleotides align to TRBD1. The CDR3 has 13 amino acids. V lost 3 bases and J lost 4; bases outside the gene matches: 2. Germline values: CDR1 LNHDA, CDR2 SQIVND (reference sequence). CDR3 nucleotides: TGTGCCAGTAGTATTAGGGACAGCTATGGCTACACCTTC. It encodes CASSIRDSYGYTF.

V usage is TRBV11-2 and J usage is TRBJ2-6; possibly TRBD1 for D (6 bases). V gave up 1 base and J gave up 1 base, with 11 bases separating them. This CDR3 has 17 amino acids. Germline V gene data show CDR1 as SGHAT and CDR2 as FQNNGV. The CDR3 region has the DNA TGTGCCAGCAGCTTAGTCGCTCAGGGGTCTGGGGCCAACGTCCTGACTTTC. Protein product: CASSLVAQGSGANVLTF.

This chain uses TRBV7-9 with TRBJ1-2; D unclear. V lost 7 bases to trimming and J lost 3 bases, with 15 bases between them. The CDR3 loop spans 14 amino acids. Germline CDR1 is SEHNR and CDR2 is FQNEAQ (reference sequence). The chain's CDR3 is CASTQDPTDYGYTF. The CDR3 nucleotides are TGTGCCAGCACCCAGGACCCCACGGACTATGGCTACACCTTC.

This rearrangement joins TRBV7-9 to TRBJ2-5; TRBD1 is a possible D gene (5 bases). V was trimmed by 0 bases and J by 5 bases, leaving 16 bases between them. Per germline, CDR1 SEHNR and CDR2 FQNEAQ (reference sequence). This CDR3 is built from 16 residues. CDR3 residues: CASSLAIRQGWETQYF. The CDR3 DNA is TGTGCCAGCAGCTTAGCGATCCGGCAGGGATGGGAGACCCAGTACTTC.